This T cell receptor beta chain was sequenced during a study of blood T cell repertoires in COVID-19. As handled by the study authors: Amplification of reference gene primers was used by the study to estimate nucleated cell counts. Libraries were prepared by immunoSEQ multiplex PCR; TCRdb keeps only in-frame clonotypes and omits some of them. D and trimming were read from the DNA, whereas the V and J calls and clone size are those reported in that table. The sample contains approximately 160,000 clones, approximately 95% of which appear only once. This CDR3 has 17 residues. CDR1 and CDR2 (germline): SEHNR, FQNEAQ (reference sequence). V was shortened by 1 base and J by 1 base, with 16 bases between the two germline ends.

This rearrangement joins TRBV7-9 to TRBJ1-2; D is perhaps TRBD1 (5 bases). Sequencing used peripheral blood. This TCR came from a woman aged 55 to 70 with COVID-19, enrolled during active disease. The CDR3 sequence: CASSLVGQGALNYGYTF. The CDR3 coding sequence is TGTGCCAGCAGCTTAGTGGGTCAGGGCGCGCTTAACTATGGCTACACCTTC.